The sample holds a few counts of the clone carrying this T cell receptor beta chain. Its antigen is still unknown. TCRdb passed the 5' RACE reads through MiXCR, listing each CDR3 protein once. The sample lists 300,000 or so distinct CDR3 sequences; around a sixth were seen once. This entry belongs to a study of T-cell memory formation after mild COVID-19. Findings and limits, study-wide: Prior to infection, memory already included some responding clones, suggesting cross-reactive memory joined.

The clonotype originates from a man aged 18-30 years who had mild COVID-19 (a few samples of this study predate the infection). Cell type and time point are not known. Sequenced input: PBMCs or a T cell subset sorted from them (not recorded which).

The CDR3 DNA follows: TGCGCCAGCAGCCAAGTCTCGGGGTACAATGAGCAGTTCTTC. It translates to CASSQVSGYNEQFF. The gene calls are TRBV4-1 and TRBJ2-1; possibly TRBD2 for D (5 bases). Germline values: CDR1 MGHRA, CDR2 YSYEKL. V was shortened by 1 base and J by 4 bases, with 8 bases between the two germline ends. The CDR3 has 14 residues.